A selection of T cell receptor beta chains follows, all from one sample in a study of blood T cell repertoires in COVID-19. Sequencing was performed with immunoSEQ multiplex PCR; in TCRdb, only in-frame clones are kept and a portion is missing. Of a few hundred thousand clones detected, over 75% appear once; the ten largest clones hold around a tenth. Sequenced sample: PBMCs or T cells enriched from blood (not recorded which). The receptor source for this set is a man aged 35 to 55 who had recovered from COVID-19. Both conserved end residues are part of each CDR3. The order of the fields is V gene, clone size, D gene, J gene, CDR3 protein, CDR3 DNA. A D gene is named only where the DNA matches it firmly. Rows may omit the clone size; those that give it use once, few, many or a size class.

v_call: TRBV21-1; clone_size: -; d_call: -; j_call: TRBJ2-5; cdr3_aa: CASSKAPRGENQETQYF; cdr3_nt: TGTGCCAGCAGCAAAGCCCCCAGGGGCGAGAATCAAGAGACCCAGTACTTC
v_call: TRBV29-1; clone_size: -; d_call: -; j_call: TRBJ2-1; cdr3_aa: CSVEGTGNYNEQFF; cdr3_nt: TGCAGCGTTGAAGGCACCGGGAATTACAATGAGCAGTTCTTC
v_call: TRBV9; clone_size: -; d_call: TRBD1; j_call: TRBJ2-5; cdr3_aa: CASSVTVRTGGLGETQYF; cdr3_nt: TGTGCCAGCAGCGTAACAGTGAGGACAGGGGGCTTGGGGGAGACCCAGTACTTC
v_call: TRBV19; clone_size: -; d_call: TRBD1; j_call: TRBJ1-1; cdr3_aa: CASSIGTGVSEAFF; cdr3_nt: TGTGCCAGTAGTATAGGGACAGGGGTATCTGAAGCTTTCTTT
v_call: TRBV4-2; clone_size: -; d_call: -; j_call: TRBJ2-1; cdr3_aa: CASSQDGLTNEQFF; cdr3_nt: TGTGCCAGCAGCCAAGATGGCCTTACCAATGAGCAGTTCTTC
v_call: TRBV11-2; clone_size: once; d_call: -; j_call: TRBJ2-7; cdr3_aa: CASSLESPSAYEQYF; cdr3_nt: TGTGCCAGCAGCTTAGAATCGCCTAGCGCCTACGAGCAGTACTTC
v_call: TRBV11-3; clone_size: -; d_call: -; j_call: TRBJ1-1; cdr3_aa: CASSYRSGDTEAFF; cdr3_nt: TGTGCCAGCAGCTACCGCTCCGGGGACACTGAAGCTTTCTTT
v_call: TRBV5-1; clone_size: -; d_call: -; j_call: TRBJ1-3; cdr3_aa: CASSLGAGSGNTIYF; cdr3_nt: TGCGCCAGCAGCTTGGGTGCAGGGTCTGGAAACACCATATATTTT
v_call: TRBV6-5; clone_size: many; d_call: TRBD2; j_call: TRBJ2-3; cdr3_aa: CATSRLLAVTDTQYF; cdr3_nt: TGTGCCACTTCCCGCCTTCTAGCGGTTACAGATACGCAGTATTTT
v_call: TRBV5-1; clone_size: -; d_call: -; j_call: TRBJ1-3; cdr3_aa: CASSLAGYGNTIYF; cdr3_nt: TGCGCCAGCAGCTTGGCGGGGTATGGAAACACCATATATTTT
v_call: TRBV9; clone_size: -; d_call: -; j_call: TRBJ1-5; cdr3_aa: CASSVGPQGQPQHF; cdr3_nt: TGTGCCAGCAGCGTAGGCCCCCAGGGTCAGCCCCAGCATTTT
v_call: TRBV11-1; clone_size: -; d_call: TRBD1; j_call: TRBJ2-5; cdr3_aa: CASSPQRTGGLETQYF; cdr3_nt: TGTGCCAGCAGCCCTCAGAGGACAGGGGGTTTAGAGACCCAGTACTTC
v_call: TRBV3-1/TRBV3-2; clone_size: -; d_call: TRBD1; j_call: TRBJ1-2; cdr3_aa: CASSQGDREVQGYTF; cdr3_nt: TGTGCCAGCAGCCAAGGGGACAGGGAGGTCCAGGGCTACACCTTC
v_call: TRBV20-1; clone_size: -; d_call: -; j_call: TRBJ1-2; cdr3_aa: CSARREGGYTF; cdr3_nt: TGCAGTGCTAGAAGGGAGGGTGGCTACACCTTC
v_call: TRBV7-8; clone_size: -; d_call: TRBD1; j_call: TRBJ1-6; cdr3_aa: CASSPGGYNSPLHF; cdr3_nt: TGTGCCAGCAGCCCAGGGGGATATAATTCACCCCTCCACTTT
v_call: TRBV5-5; clone_size: -; d_call: -; j_call: TRBJ1-1; cdr3_aa: CASSYWNTEAFF; cdr3_nt: TGTGCCAGCAGCTACTGGAACACTGAAGCTTTCTTT
v_call: TRBV5-1; clone_size: -; d_call: -; j_call: TRBJ1-5; cdr3_aa: CASSLASGDQPQHF; cdr3_nt: TGCGCCAGCAGCTTGGCATCAGGGGACCAGCCCCAGCATTTT
v_call: TRBV6-5; clone_size: -; d_call: -; j_call: TRBJ1-5; cdr3_aa: CASRRVSNQPQHF; cdr3_nt: TGTGCCAGCAGGAGGGTTAGCAATCAGCCCCAGCATTTT
v_call: TRBV12-3/TRBV12-4; clone_size: -; d_call: -; j_call: TRBJ2-7; cdr3_aa: CASSRSDSYEQYF; cdr3_nt: TGTGCCAGCAGCCGTAGCGACTCCTACGAGCAGTACTTC
v_call: TRBV6-5; clone_size: many; d_call: -; j_call: TRBJ2-7; cdr3_aa: CASSYSSRQTYEQYF; cdr3_nt: TGTGCCAGCAGTTACTCGAGTCGCCAAACCTACGAGCAGTACTTC
v_call: TRBV7-3; clone_size: -; d_call: -; j_call: TRBJ2-1; cdr3_aa: CASSLGLGNEQFF; cdr3_nt: TGTGCCAGCAGCTTGGGACTCGGGAATGAGCAGTTCTTC
v_call: TRBV19; clone_size: -; d_call: -; j_call: TRBJ1-1; cdr3_aa: CASTDRGLENTEAFF; cdr3_nt: TGTGCCAGTACTGACCGGGGGTTAGAGAACACTGAAGCTTTCTTT
v_call: TRBV6-5; clone_size: -; d_call: -; j_call: TRBJ1-6; cdr3_aa: CASSRVGSPLHF; cdr3_nt: TGTGCCAGCAGCCGCGTTGGTTCACCCCTCCACTTT
v_call: TRBV19; clone_size: -; d_call: -; j_call: TRBJ1-5; cdr3_aa: CASSIGHDNQPQHF; cdr3_nt: TGTGCCAGTAGTATTGGGCACGACAATCAGCCCCAGCATTTT
v_call: TRBV3-1/TRBV3-2; clone_size: once; d_call: TRBD2; j_call: TRBJ2-3; cdr3_aa: CASSQDPRLAQMRDTQYF; cdr3_nt: TGTGCCAGCAGCCAAGATCCCAGACTAGCCCAAATGAGAGATACGCAGTATTTT
v_call: TRBV19; clone_size: -; d_call: TRBD2; j_call: TRBJ2-1; cdr3_aa: CASTAGWASGMYNEQFF; cdr3_nt: TGTGCCAGTACCGCTGGGTGGGCTAGCGGAATGTACAATGAGCAGTTCTTC
v_call: TRBV24-1; clone_size: -; d_call: TRBD2; j_call: TRBJ2-1; cdr3_aa: CATSSGLAPYNEQFF; cdr3_nt: TGTGCCACCAGTTCGGGACTAGCGCCTTACAATGAGCAGTTCTTC
v_call: TRBV7-9; clone_size: -; d_call: TRBD1; j_call: TRBJ2-3; cdr3_aa: CASGPGTGTSTDTQYF; cdr3_nt: TGTGCCAGCGGTCCCGGGACAGGGACAAGCACAGATACGCAGTATTTT